This T cell receptor beta chain was captured by sequencing in a study of regulatory T cells in long-lasting Graves disease. Study-level results: Persistent Graves' patients showed a TCR diversity that was lower than that of newly diagnosed ones.

Building the TCR beta libraries relied on iRepertoire HTBI primers, and CDR3 regions underwent Arm-PCR. One entry per CDR3 protein results from TCRdb running MiXCR on the multiplex PCR reads. The sample contains about 430,000 distinct CDR3 sequences, about 15% of which appear only once. Time point in this sample: newly diagnosed GD, antithyroid drugs for less than 3 months. PBMC-derived RNA was used for the TCR library. Of note for this clonotype: No antigen is known for it.

Germline-derived CDR1 and CDR2 are LGHDT and YNNKEL (reference sequence). The CDR3 contains 17 residues. V gave up 3 bases and J gave up 8 bases; unmatched junction bases: 6. This sample was also put to use in a study of T cells in Graves' hyperthyroidism and ophthalmopathy. According to that study: Blood samples included most of the expanded thyroid clonotypes exceeding 0.001.

The material was peripheral blood mononuclear cells (PBMCs), obtained at new diagnosis, from a patient treated with antithyroid drugs. The chain employs TRBV3-1 and TRBJ2-2; 16 nucleotides agree with TRBD2. This TCR was sampled from a middle-aged woman with Graves disease. This CDR3 reads CASSQGLAGGPLGELFF. The CDR3 nucleotides read TGTGCCAGCAGCCAGGGACTAGCGGGAGGGCCCTTAGGGGAGCTGTTTTTT.